This T cell receptor beta chain was identified during a study of blood T cell repertoires in COVID-19. Study-wide context: COVID-19 samples from acute and convalescent phases originated in the United States, Italy and Spain. T cells, B-cell-depleted T cells, or PBMCs supplied cDNA or gDNA.

CDR1 and CDR2 (germline): LGHNA, YNFKEQ. This CDR3 is 17 amino acids long. V lost 1 base to trimming and J lost 6 bases; unmatched junction nucleotides: 9. Per the original methods: Reference gene primer amplification in the assay estimated nucleated cell counts. Measured with immunoSEQ multiplex PCR; TCRdb has only the in-frame clones, and not every one. Clone size and the V and J calls come from that table; the DNA yielded D and trimming. The data hold approximately 92,000 clones, with around four fifths observed a single time. The sequence came from a man in his fifties or sixties with acute or convalescent COVID-19. This chain joins TRBV4-2 and TRBJ2-7; 13 nucleotides match TRBD2. Sequencing was done on a sample of peripheral blood. The CDR3 nucleotides are TGTGCCAGCAGCCAAGCCGGGACTAGCGGGATTGCCTCCGAGCAGTACTTC. Encoded protein: CASSQAGTSGIASEQYF.